This is a list of T cell receptor beta chains from one sample in a study of blood T cell repertoires in COVID-19. Measured with immunoSEQ multiplex PCR; TCRdb has only the in-frame clones, and not every one. The profile shows about 250,000 clones, roughly 91% of them singletons. The sample consisted of PBMCs or T cells enriched from blood (not recorded which). Receptors were obtained from a woman in her 30s with acute COVID-19. Each CDR3 is given with its conserved first and last residue. D genes are given only for firm matches. The size of a clone is reported for some rows only, either as once, few or many, or as a class for expanded clones.

abundance	v_gene	j_gene	len	d_gene	CDR3aa	CDR3nt
NA	TRBV11-2	TRBJ1-2	13	NA	CASSLEQGYGYTF	TGTGCCAGCAGCTTAGAACAGGGATATGGCTACACCTTC
NA	TRBV7-6	TRBJ2-1	13	NA	CASSLGGGNEQFF	TGTGCCAGCAGTTTGGGGGGAGGCAATGAGCAGTTCTTC
NA	TRBV28	TRBJ2-7	13	TRBD2	CASNRGRGYEQYF	TGTGCCAGCAACCGGGGGAGGGGCTACGAGCAGTACTTC
NA	TRBV19	TRBJ2-3	17	TRBD2	CASSVGLGLADTDTQYF	TGTGCCAGTAGTGTGGGACTCGGACTAGCGGACACAGATACGCAGTATTTT
few	TRBV29-1	TRBJ1-1	12	NA	CSVERGNTEAFF	TGCAGCGTTGAACGGGGGAACACTGAAGCTTTCTTT
NA	TRBV5-1	TRBJ2-7	16	TRBD2	CASSLGGGTSDYEQYF	TGCGCCAGCAGCTTGGGAGGCGGGACTAGCGACTACGAGCAGTACTTC
once	TRBV6-1	TRBJ1-5	16	TRBD1	CASSARGQGIRQPQHF	TGTGCCAGCAGTGCCCGGGGACAGGGGATACGTCAGCCCCAGCATTTT
NA	TRBV7-9	TRBJ2-1	14	NA	CASSSPWGEYEQFF	TGTGCCAGCAGCTCTCCGTGGGGGGAGTATGAGCAGTTCTTC
NA	TRBV6-2/TRBV6-3	TRBJ2-1	15	TRBD2	CASSNPGLGINEQFF	TGTGCCAGCAGCAACCCGGGACTAGGGATTAATGAGCAGTTCTTC
once	TRBV3-1/TRBV3-2	TRBJ1-2	15	TRBD1	CASSQDPRGDYGYTF	TGTGCCAGCAGCCAAGATCCCAGGGGGGACTATGGCTACACCTTC
NA	TRBV7-8	TRBJ1-4	12	NA	CASSPQGEKLFF	TGTGCCAGCAGCCCCCAGGGGGAAAAACTGTTTTTT